The 2 T cell receptor beta chains below all came from one sample that was sequenced in a study of T cells in Graves' hyperthyroidism and ophthalmopathy. RNA transcripts served as the template for amplifying TCR beta CDR3 regions. HTBI primers were used for first-round RT-PCR of the TCR CDR3. A single record per CDR3 protein comes from TCRdb applying MiXCR to the multiplex PCR reads. Of approximately 260,000 distinct CDR3 sequences listed, 13% to 15% were seen once; the top ten hold about 30%. The sample taken for sequencing was blood. All receptors come from a woman aged 45-59 years with Graves' hyperthyroidism that later progressed to Graves' ophthalmopathy.

This clonotype has ten or more counts. The chain joins TRBV28 to TRBJ2-5; a possible D gene is TRBD1 (5 bases). V lost 0 bases and J lost 3, with 17 bases in between. The V gene's germline CDR1 is MDHEN and CDR2 SYDVKM. The CDR3 spans 17 residues. The CDR3 protein is CASSLWVTVVEEETQYF. Written as DNA, the CDR3 is TGTGCCAGCAGTTTATGGGTGACAGTTGTTGAGGAAGAGACCCAGTACTTC. The complete variable domain, with remaining parts taken from reference TRBV28 and TRBJ2-5, reads DVKVTQSSRYLVKRTGEKVFLECVQDMDHENMFWYRQDPGLGLRLIYFSYDVKMKEKGDIPEGYSVSREKKERFSLILESASTNQTSMYLCASSLWVTVVEEETQYFGPGTRLLVL.

The rearrangement joins TRBV9 to TRBJ1-5; 7 bases match TRBD1. Trimming removed 2 bases from V and 5 bases from J; junction bases left unmatched: 4. In germline, CDR1 is SGDLS, CDR2 YYNGEE. The CDR3 sequence is 14 residues long. The CDR3 coding sequence is TGTGCCAGCAGCGTTACAGGGGTGGATCAGCCCCAGCATTTT. This codes for CASSVTGVDQPQHF.